One and the same sample provided the 3 T cell receptor beta chains below, sequenced in a study of cytotoxic CD8 clonotypes in ibrutinib-treated CLL. TCRdb's copy holds only in-frame clones and misses some; the assay was immunoSEQ multiplex PCR. The sample lists 150,000 or so clones; about four fifths were seen once. The starting material was PBMCs, obtained after 12 months of ibrutinib treatment. The receptors come from a human donor with chronic lymphocytic leukemia.

This chain links TRBV5-6 with TRBJ2-1; D could derive from TRBD1 or TRBD2 (5 bases each). CDR3 length: 14 amino acids. CDR1 is SGHDT, CDR2 YYEEEE, per germline. V was clipped by 4 bases and J by 4 bases, with 12 bases between them. The CDR3 bases are TGTGCCAGCAGCCGCTGGGACGGATACAATGAGCAGTTCTTC. This translates into CASSRWDGYNEQFF.

The chain recombines TRBV4-2 with TRBJ1-4, with a tentative D call TRBD1 (6 bases). The CDR3 has 16 amino acids. Trimming pared 6 bases from V and 0 bases from J, leaving 14 bases between. Germline CDR1 and CDR2: LGHNA and YNFKEQ. CDR3 coding DNA: TGTGCCAGCAGTCATAAACAGGGCGCAACTAATGAAAAACTGTTTTTT. This translates into CASSHKQGATNEKLFF.

The gene calls are TRBV5-1 and TRBJ1-5; TRBD1 matches 11 bases. The V and J ends lost 3 bases and 3 bases, in that order; junction bases with no gene match: 5. Germline lookup yields CDR1 SGHRS and CDR2 YFSETQ. The CDR3 sequence is 16 residues long. This CDR3 reads CASSSGTGGNNQPQHF. The CDR3 DNA reads as TGCGCCAGCAGCTCTGGGACAGGGGGTAACAATCAGCCCCAGCATTTT.